This T cell receptor (beta chain) was documented in a study of CD8+CD57+ T cells in acquired aplastic anemia. Background on the study: Quantities of DNA derived from sorted CD4+ and CD8+ cells averaged approximately 3 ug.

Germline assignment: CDR1 LNHDA and CDR2 SQIVND (reference sequence). Trimming took 9 bases from V and 6 from J, leaving 12 bases between them. The CDR3 sequence is 13 residues long. TCR beta VDJ and CDR3 profiles were obtained from a genomic DNA template. MiXCR was run by TCRdb on the reads, yielding one entry per CDR3 protein. The profile shows under 200,000 distinct CDR3 sequences, 40% to 50% of them singletons. This clonotype occurred many times. Whoever was chosen for sequencing had shown CD8+CD57+ cell expansion by flow cytometry. Patients had not yet gotten any therapy when their blood was taken for sampling.

The chain uses TRBV19 and TRBJ1-6; D possibly corresponds to TRBD1 (6 bases). The sequence was obtained from a human donor with aplastic anemia. Sequenced input: sorted CD4+, CD8+, or CD8+CD57+ T cells (not recorded which) from PBMCs. CDR3 loop: CASRGQINSPLHF. The CDR3, as DNA: TGTGCCAGCCGAGGACAGATTAATTCACCCCTCCACTTT.